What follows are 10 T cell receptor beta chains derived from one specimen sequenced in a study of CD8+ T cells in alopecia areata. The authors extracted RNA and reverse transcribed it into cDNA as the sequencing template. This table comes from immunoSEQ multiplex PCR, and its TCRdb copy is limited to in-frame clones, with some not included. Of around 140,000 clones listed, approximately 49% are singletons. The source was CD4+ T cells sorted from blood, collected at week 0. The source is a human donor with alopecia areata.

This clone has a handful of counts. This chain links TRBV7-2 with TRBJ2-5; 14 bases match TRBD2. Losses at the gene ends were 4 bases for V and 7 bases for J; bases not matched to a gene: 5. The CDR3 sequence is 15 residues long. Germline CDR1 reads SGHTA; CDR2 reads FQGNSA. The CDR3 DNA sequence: TGTGCCAGCAGCTCAGGACTAGCGGGAGGCGGGACCCAGTACTTC. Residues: CASSSGLAGGGTQYF.

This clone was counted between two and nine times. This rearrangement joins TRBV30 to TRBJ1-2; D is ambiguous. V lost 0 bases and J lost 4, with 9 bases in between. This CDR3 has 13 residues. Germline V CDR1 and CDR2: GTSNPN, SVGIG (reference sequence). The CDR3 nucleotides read TGTGCCTGGAGTGTACTTGGTAGCTATGGCTACACCTTC. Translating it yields CAWSVLGSYGYTF.

DNA for the CDR3: TGCAGCGCACGAGCGGGAGGGGAGACCCAGTACTTC. Its protein is CSARAGGETQYF. The rearrangement joins TRBV29-1 to TRBJ2-5, with TRBD2 matching 10 bases. The CDR3 sequence is 12 residues long. The trim removed 7 bases at V and 5 bases at J, leaving 4 bases unmatched. Germline V gene lookup returns CDR1 SQVTM and CDR2 ANQGSEA.

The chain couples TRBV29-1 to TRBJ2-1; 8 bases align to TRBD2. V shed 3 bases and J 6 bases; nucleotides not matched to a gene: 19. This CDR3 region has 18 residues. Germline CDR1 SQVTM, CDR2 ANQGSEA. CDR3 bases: TGCAGCGTTGATGGCCAGACGATCCGAGGCGGGAGGCTCAATGAGCAGTTCTTC. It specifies CSVDGQTIRGGRLNEQFF.

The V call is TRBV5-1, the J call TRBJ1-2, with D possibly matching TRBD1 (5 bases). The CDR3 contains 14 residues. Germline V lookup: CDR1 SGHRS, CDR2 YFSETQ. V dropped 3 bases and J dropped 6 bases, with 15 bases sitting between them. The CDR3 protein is CASSSNPRQHGYTF. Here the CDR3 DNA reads TGCGCCAGCAGCTCGAACCCGCGACAGCATGGCTACACCTTC.

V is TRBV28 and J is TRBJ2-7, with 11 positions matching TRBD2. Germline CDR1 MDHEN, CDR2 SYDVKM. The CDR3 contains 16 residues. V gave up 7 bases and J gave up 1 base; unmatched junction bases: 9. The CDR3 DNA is TGTGCCAGCACCTCAGCCGGGACTAGCGGATCCTACGAGCAGTACTTC. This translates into CASTSAGTSGSYEQYF. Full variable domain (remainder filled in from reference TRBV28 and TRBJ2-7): DVKVTQSSRYLVKRTGEKVFLECVQDMDHENMFWYRQDPGLGLRLIYFSYDVKMKEKGDIPEGYSVSREKKERFSLILESASTNQTSMYLCASTSAGTSGSYEQYFGPGTRLTVT.

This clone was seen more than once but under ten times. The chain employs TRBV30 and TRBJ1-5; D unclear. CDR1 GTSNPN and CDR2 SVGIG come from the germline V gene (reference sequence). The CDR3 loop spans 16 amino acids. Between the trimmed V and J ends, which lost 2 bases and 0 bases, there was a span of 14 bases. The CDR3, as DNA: TGTGCCTGGAGTAAGGGCTCCAGCCTTAGCAATCAGCCCCAGCATTTT. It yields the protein CAWSKGSSLSNQPQHF.

The CDR3 DNA sequence: TGCGCCAGCAGCCAAGGTTGGGATAGCTACGAGCAGTACTTC. It is translated as CASSQGWDSYEQYF. V is TRBV4-3 and J is TRBJ2-7; the D is unclear. Germline V gene lookup returns CDR1 LGHNA and CDR2 YSLEER. The V and J ends lost 1 base and 3 bases respectively, with 10 bases between them. This CDR3 has 14 residues.

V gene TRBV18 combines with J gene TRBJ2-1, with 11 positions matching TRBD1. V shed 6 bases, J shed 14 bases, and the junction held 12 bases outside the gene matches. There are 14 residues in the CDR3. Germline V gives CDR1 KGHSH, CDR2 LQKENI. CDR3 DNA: TGTGCCAGCTCGTCCGGGACAGGGGGGAACCCGGAGTTCTTC. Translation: CASSSGTGGNPEFF.

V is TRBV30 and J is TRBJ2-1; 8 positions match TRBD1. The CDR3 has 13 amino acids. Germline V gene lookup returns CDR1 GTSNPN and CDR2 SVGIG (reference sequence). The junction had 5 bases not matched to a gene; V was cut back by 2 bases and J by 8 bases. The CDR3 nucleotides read TGTGCCTGGAGTCCGGACAGGGACCATGAGCAGTTCTTC. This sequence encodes CAWSPDRDHEQFF.